This T cell receptor beta chain came from a study of vaccination effects on CD4 cells after COVID-19. Across the whole study: All study participants received two doses of BNT162b2 or mRNA-1273 vaccine. Whole-study findings and limits: Researchers report that only 1 of 255 vaccine-induced clones in healthy vaccinees cross-reacted with common cold coronaviruses. Marked clonal contraction was seen in infection- and vaccine-induced clones late after vaccination. Relatively few convalescent patients took part in the study, which had no early post-infection timepoints.

Points on this clone: Antigen unknown.

Sequencing used immunoSEQ multiplex PCR; TCRdb keeps in-frame clones, though not all of them. The sample contains fewer than 40,000 clones, 55% to 75% of which appear only once. The germline CDR1 and CDR2 sequences are SGHRS and YFSETQ. This CDR3 has 13 residues. V was cut by 5 bases and J by 1 base, with 8 bases left in between. Expansion of antigen-specific CD4+ T cells with viral peptide pools was carried out by the ViraFEST assay before sequencing. Investigators separated out CD4+ T cells once approximately 11 days of culture had passed. None of these healthy vaccinees had been infected with SARS-CoV-2 before vaccination.

This TCR derives from a human donor who received a COVID-19 vaccine. The sequences come from CD4+ T cells from PBMCs cultured with SARS-CoV-2 spike peptides, collected before COVID-19 vaccination. The rearrangement uses TRBV5-1 and TRBJ2-3; maybe TRBD1 (5 bases). The CDR3 here is CASRIGGTDTQYF. CDR3 DNA sequence: TGCGCCAGCAGGATAGGGGGCACAGATACGCAGTATTTT.